This T cell receptor (beta chain) was found in a study of glioma-infiltrating T cells. General study points: Signature shared blood CDR3 motifs were enriched in low-divergence and depleted in high-divergence patients.

This clonotype came up many times. What it recognizes is unknown. Germline values: CDR1 MNHEY, CDR2 SMNVEV (reference sequence). V was clipped by 5 bases and J by 3 bases; unmatched bases: 7. CDR3 size: 14 residues. Using RNA template, CDR3s of TCR alpha and beta were amplified with iRepertoire arm-PCR. Tissue mRNA or PBMC total RNA, roughly 100-400 ng, went into one-step reverse transcription and amplification. In TCRdb, the multiplex PCR reads were re-called with MiXCR into one record per CDR3 protein. The sample lists around 350,000 distinct CDR3 sequences, 41% occurring once. Sequencing was performed on glioma tissue, nonneoplastic brain tissue, or PBMCs (not recorded which). The TCR was taken from a human donor with low-grade glioma or glioblastoma, undergoing nonglioma brain surgery, or in good health (not recorded which). The chain has TRBV27 and TRBJ2-7, with TRBD1 matching 7 bases. CDR3 sequence (DNA): TGTGCCAGCAGTCCAGACAGGGTAGTCTACGAGCAGTACTTC. Translated: CASSPDRVVYEQYF.